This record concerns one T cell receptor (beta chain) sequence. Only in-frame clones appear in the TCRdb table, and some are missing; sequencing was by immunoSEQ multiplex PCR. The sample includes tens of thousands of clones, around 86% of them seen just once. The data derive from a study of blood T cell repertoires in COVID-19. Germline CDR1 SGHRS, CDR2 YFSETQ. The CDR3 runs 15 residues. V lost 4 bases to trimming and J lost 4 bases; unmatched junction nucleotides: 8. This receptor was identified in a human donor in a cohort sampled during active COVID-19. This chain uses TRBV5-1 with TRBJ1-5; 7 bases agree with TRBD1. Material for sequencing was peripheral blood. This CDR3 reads CASSPGGQENQPQHF. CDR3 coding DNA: TGCGCCAGCAGCCCCGGCGGACAGGAGAATCAGCCCCAGCATTTT.